The 7 T cell receptor beta chains below were found in one sample sequenced in a study of T cells after yellow fever vaccination. TCRdb passed the 5' RACE reads through MiXCR, listing each CDR3 protein once. This sample has some 390,000 distinct CDR3 sequences, with around 6.4% found just once. The sample was PBMCs, taken 5 days after the yellow fever booster vaccination. Receptors originate from a man aged 25 to 40 who received the YFV17D yellow fever vaccine.

The chain has TRBV30 and TRBJ2-7; perhaps TRBD2 as D (5 bases). The V end was cut by 5 bases, the J end by 2 bases, with 13 bases between. Germline V gene data show CDR1 as GTSNPN and CDR2 as SVGIG (reference sequence). This CDR3 contains 13 residues. The CDR3 region is CAWGYGETYEQYF. The DNA for the CDR3 is TGTGCCTGGGGGTACGGGGAAACCTACGAGCAGTACTTC. Drawing the rest from reference TRBV30 and TRBJ2-7, the complete variable domain is SQTIHQWPATLVQPVGSPLSLECTVEGTSNPNLYWYRQAAGRGLQLLFYSVGIGQISSEVPQNLSASRPQDRQFILSSKKLLLSDSGFYLCAWGYGETYEQYFGPGTRLTVT.

The V gene is TRBV7-8, the J gene TRBJ2-1; D is possibly TRBD1 or TRBD2 (6 bases each). The CDR3 runs to 16 residues. The V end lost 4 bases, the J end lost 0 bases, and 13 bases lay between the germline ends. Germline-derived CDR1 and CDR2 are SGHVS and FQNEAQ. CDR3 nucleotide sequence: TGTGCCAGCAGCTCGGGGGCAGATAGCTCCTACAATGAGCAGTTCTTC. Amino acids: CASSSGADSSYNEQFF.

V is TRBV7-2 and J is TRBJ2-5; 11 bases line up with TRBD2. CDR1 and CDR2 from the germline V gene are SGHTA and FQGNSA. J gave up 5 bases and V 1 base, and 9 bases lay outside the gene matches. CDR3 length: 17 residues. CDR3 DNA: TGTGCCAGCAGCTTAGTAATAGCGGGGGGGGCTTACGAGACCCAGTACTTC. This sequence encodes CASSLVIAGGAYETQYF.

This clonotype was found many times. The chain links TRBV6-2 or TRBV6-3 to TRBJ2-7; D is possibly TRBD2 (5 bases). Trimming pared 6 bases from V and 0 bases from J, leaving 12 bases between. Germline lookup yields CDR1 MNHEY and CDR2 SVGEGT. CDR3 length equals 14 residues. The CDR3: CASRQPDFSYEQYF. The CDR3 coding sequence is TGTGCCAGCAGACAGCCGGACTTCTCCTACGAGCAGTACTTC.

This clonotype has only a few counts. CDR3 in DNA: TGCGCCAGCGGGGCAGCCTTGAACACTGAAGCTTTCTTT. This encodes CASGAALNTEAFF. The chain has TRBV5-1 and TRBJ1-1; possibly TRBD1 for D (5 bases). The V end lost 7 bases, the J end lost 0 bases, and 10 bases lay between the germline ends. The CDR3 is made up of 13 amino acids. In germline, CDR1 is SGHRS, CDR2 YFSETQ.

At least ten counts were recorded for this clonotype. The J gene is TRBJ2-1, the V gene TRBV18; perhaps TRBD1 as D (6 bases). This CDR3 has 15 amino acids. CDR1 KGHSH and CDR2 LQKENI come from the germline V gene. V was pared by 4 bases and J by 5 bases, with 15 bases between. CDR3 nucleotide sequence: TGTGCCAGCTCACAGAACAGGGCCGGGAACAATGAGCAGTTCTTC. Protein: CASSQNRAGNNEQFF. The whole variable domain, filled in from reference TRBV18 and TRBJ2-1, reads NAGVMQNPRHLVRRRGQEARLRCSPMKGHSHVYWYRQLPEEGLKFMVYLQKENIIDESGMPKERFSAEFPKEGPSILRIQQVVRGDSAAYFCASSQNRAGNNEQFFGPGTRLTVL.

This clonotype was picked up many times. The V call is TRBV20-1, the J call TRBJ2-7; D not resolved. Germline V gene lookup returns CDR1 DFQATT and CDR2 SNEGSKA (reference sequence). This CDR3 contains 13 residues. The germline V and J ends were trimmed by 0 bases and 6 bases, with 12 bases remaining between them. For the CDR3, the DNA is TGCAGTGCTAGAGAGGTTAGGACGGGCGAGCAGTACTTC. It codes for CSAREVRTGEQYF.